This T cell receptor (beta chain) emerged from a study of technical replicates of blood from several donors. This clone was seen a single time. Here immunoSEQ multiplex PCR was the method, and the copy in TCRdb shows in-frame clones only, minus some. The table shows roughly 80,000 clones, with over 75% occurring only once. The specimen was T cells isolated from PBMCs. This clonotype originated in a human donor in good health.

The CDR3 here is CASSYSRTERNTIYF. The DNA of the CDR3 is TGTGCCAGCAGTTACTCTAGGACAGAAAGAAACACCATATATTTT. This chain links TRBV6-6 with TRBJ1-3; possibly TRBD1 for D (6 bases). Germline lookup yields CDR1 MNHNY and CDR2 SVGAGI (reference sequence). The CDR3 loop spans 15 amino acids. Deletions cut 0 bases from V and 5 bases from J, with 11 bases between.